The clone carrying this T cell receptor (beta chain) came up a few times. Antigen: not known. The trim removed 2 bases at V and 7 bases at J, leaving 1 base unmatched. The CDR3 is made up of 13 amino acids. The germline V gene encodes CDR1 SGHAT and CDR2 FQNNGV. The record originates from a study of T-cell memory formation after mild COVID-19. Study-wide results and caveats: Second-wave clones peaking on day 37 lacked confirmed SARS-CoV-2 specificity. Day 15 to 85 contractors were CD4/CD8 balanced; later expanders leaned CD4+. CD4+ contracting clones were found mainly in CM and EM, and CD8+ ones in EMRA.

5'RACE, which relied on constant-segment primers, yielded TCR alpha and TCR beta cDNA libraries carrying sample barcodes and UMIs. Via MiXCR, TCRdb re-called the 5' RACE reads, giving one row per CDR3 protein. The table shows about half a million distinct CDR3 sequences, with approximately 18% occurring only once. The chain is built from TRBV11-2 and TRBJ2-2, with 7 bases that match TRBD2. This receptor was taken from an adult woman who had mild COVID-19 (a few samples of this study predate the infection). Cell type and time point are not known. Sequencing used PBMCs or a T cell subset sorted from them (not recorded which). The CDR3 region has the DNA TGTGCCAGCAGCTTACAGCGGGACGGGGAGCTGTTTTTT. This codes for CASSLQRDGELFF.